This T cell receptor beta chain comes out of a study of monozygotic twins with cystic fibrosis. Germline V gene sequence: CDR1 MNHEY, CDR2 SVGAGI. This CDR3 contains 15 residues. Trimming shortened V by 5 bases and J by 4 bases, and 12 bases separated the two germline ends. TCRdb's table, derived via immunoSEQ multiplex PCR, lists solely in-frame clones and lacks some. The sample has just over 35,000 clones, under 95% seen once. The sample comprised blood. This sequence was found in a boy under 10 years old with cystic fibrosis. The chain couples TRBV6-5 to TRBJ2-6, with D tentatively TRBD1 (5 bases). The chain's CDR3 is CASSPTVSGANVLTF. The CDR3 DNA sequence: TGTGCCAGCAGTCCGACAGTTTCAGGGGCCAACGTCCTGACTTTC.